This T cell receptor (beta chain) was identified in a study of shared clonotypes between healthy human individuals. Points on this clone: One end of the junction fails to match germline, which may point to a read error.

Data came from immunoSEQ multiplex PCR; TCRdb stores just in-frame clones and leaves some out. This sample has more than 550,000 clones, with about 90% found just once. The sample comprised memory CD8+ T cells from PBMCs. Described subset: CD45RO+ cells pooled with CCR7-negative TemRA cells. This TCR derives from a young man in good health. Some clones in this sample may be carry-over from other donors' samples.

The CDR3 sequence: CASSVGTGANEKLFF. The CDR3 DNA follows: TGTGCCAGCAGTGTAGGGACAGGGGCTAATGAAAAACTGTTTTTT. The chain joins TRBV9 to TRBJ1-4; 10 positions agree with TRBD1. Germline CDR1 is SGDLS and CDR2 is YYNGEE. The CDR3 extends over 15 amino acids.